This T cell receptor beta chain emerged from a study of T cell changes during pregnancy in multiple sclerosis. This CDR3 spans 14 amino acids. Trimming shortened V by 5 bases and J by 2 bases, and 12 bases separated the two germline ends. CDR1 and CDR2 from the germline V gene are SEHNR and FQNEAQ (reference sequence). Some clones are missing from TCRdb's copy, which holds only in-frame ones; the method was immunoSEQ multiplex PCR. Of more than 15,000 clones listed, about 83% were seen once; the top ten hold about 9.1%. Sequenced material: CD8+ T cells from peripheral blood mononuclear cells, taken in the second trimester of pregnancy. This chain links TRBV7-9 with TRBJ2-5, with a tentative D call TRBD2 (6 bases). The clonotype originates from a female donor in good health, enrolled as a control in a pregnancy study. CDR3 sequence: CASSLPGGQETQYF. DNA of the CDR3: TGTGCCAGCAGCCTCCCAGGAGGGCAAGAGACCCAGTACTTC.